One sample yielded the 21 T cell receptor beta chains listed below, sequenced in a study of cytomegalovirus exposure and HLA in healthy donors. The PCR was carried out with 60 Vbeta primers and 13 Jbeta primers. TCRdb's copy holds only in-frame clones and misses some; the assay was immunoSEQ multiplex PCR. The profile shows approximately 170,000 clones, less than 90% of them singletons. What was sequenced was PBMCs. These TCRs come from a man between 50 and 59 years old in good health and CMV-seropositive.

The gene calls are TRBV12-5 and TRBJ2-3, with no clear D. Germline V gene sequence: CDR1 LGHNT, CDR2 FRNRAP. V was shortened by 5 bases and J by 0 bases, with 15 bases between the two germline ends. This CDR3 contains 16 residues. The CDR3 region has the DNA TGTGCTAGTGGTCCGGAGCGCGCGACTAGCACAGATACGCAGTATTTT. Translation: CASGPERATSTDTQYF.

The chain uses TRBV7-8 and TRBJ2-3; TRBD1 might be the D (5 bases). V shed 5 bases and J shed 1 base, with 10 bases lying between them. The CDR3 length is 14 residues. The germline gives CDR1 SGHVS, CDR2 FQNEAQ. The CDR3 sequence: CASSRRQRTDTQYF. Here the CDR3 DNA reads TGTGCCAGCAGCCGGAGACAGCGCACAGATACGCAGTATTTT.

The chain is built from TRBV28 and TRBJ2-5; 7 bases align to TRBD1. The germline gives CDR1 MDHEN, CDR2 SYDVKM. Trimming cost V 6 bases and J 2 bases; bases outside gene matches: 6. The CDR3 length is 14 residues. CDR3 in amino acids: CASRGPGQQETQYF. The CDR3 region has the DNA TGTGCCAGCAGGGGACCGGGACAGCAAGAGACCCAGTACTTC.

This chain connects TRBV15 to TRBJ2-7; a possible D gene is TRBD1 (5 bases). This CDR3 is 12 amino acids long. The germline V gene has CDR1 LNHNV and CDR2 YYDKDF (reference sequence). Trimming removed 4 bases at V and 5 bases at J, with 9 bases between. Here the CDR3 reads CATSTGFHEQYF. As DNA, the CDR3 is TGTGCCACCAGCACAGGGTTCCACGAGCAGTACTTC.

Comments on this clone: Sequence at one end of the junction differs from germline and may be a read error. The V gene is TRBV7-6, the J gene TRBJ2-7; TRBD2 agrees at 9 bases. The CDR3 runs 14 residues. The germline V gene has CDR1 SGHVS and CDR2 FNYEAQ. Here the CDR3 reads CASSLGASGNEQYF. CDR3 in DNA: TGTGCCAGCAGTTTAGGGGCTAGCGGGAACGAGCAGTACTTC.

The chain uses TRBV30 and TRBJ2-1; perhaps TRBD1 as D (8 bases). V was pared by 0 bases and J by 9 bases, with 12 bases between. This CDR3 is 13 amino acids long. Germline assignment: CDR1 GTSNPN and CDR2 SVGIG (reference sequence). CDR3 sequence reads: CAWSVTGGAEQFF. CDR3 DNA: TGTGCCTGGAGTGTCACAGGGGGGGCTGAGCAGTTCTTC.

This chain uses TRBV5-1 with TRBJ2-5, with 7 nucleotides matching TRBD1. The DNA end is more similar to TRBJ2-7, so the J call may be wrong. CDR3 length: 14 amino acids. From germline, CDR1 is SGHRS and CDR2 YFSETQ. As DNA, the CDR3 is TGCGCCAGCAGCTCCACAGGGGCGACCTACGAGCAGTACTTC. This translates into CASSSTGATYEQYF.

The chain has TRBV5-6 and TRBJ1-1; the D is unclear. Germline V gives CDR1 SGHDT, CDR2 YYEEEE. The CDR3 spans 16 residues. V was trimmed by 6 bases and J by 4 bases, leaving 22 bases between them. This CDR3 is CASTPWRPDVGTEAFF. In DNA form, the CDR3 reads TGTGCCAGCACCCCTTGGCGGCCTGACGTCGGCACTGAAGCTTTCTTT.

V is TRBV6-1 and J is TRBJ2-2; possibly TRBD2 for D (6 bases). There are 17 residues in the CDR3. In germline, CDR1 is MNHNS, CDR2 SASEGT. Trimming removed 1 base from V and 3 bases from J, with 15 bases in between. The CDR3 protein is CASSEVEGLGDTGELFF. CDR3 bases: TGTGCCAGCAGTGAAGTGGAGGGCTTGGGGGACACCGGGGAGCTGTTTTTT.

This chain uses TRBV12-5 with TRBJ1-1; TRBD1 might be the D (5 bases). CDR1 is LGHNT, CDR2 FRNRAP, per germline. Trimming cost V 3 bases and J 7 bases, with 9 bases left between them. The CDR3 loop spans 12 amino acids. The CDR3 coding sequence is TGTGCTAGTGGTTTCGGGGGTATTGAAGCTTTCTTT. It yields the protein CASGFGGIEAFF.

The chain recombines TRBV9 with TRBJ1-1; a possible D gene is TRBD1 (6 bases). The V and J ends lost 3 bases and 0 bases respectively, with 12 bases between them. The V gene's germline CDR1 is SGDLS and CDR2 YYNGEE. This CDR3 contains 15 residues. The CDR3 spells CASSGGDTMNTEAFF. The CDR3, as DNA: TGTGCCAGCAGCGGAGGGGACACGATGAACACTGAAGCTTTCTTT.

This rearrangement joins TRBV15 to TRBJ2-7; 8 bases agree with TRBD1. CDR3 length equals 11 residues. Trimming took 5 bases from V and 9 from J; bases not matched to a gene: 3. Germline loops: CDR1 LNHNV, CDR2 YYDKDF (reference sequence). CDR3 DNA: TGTGCCACCAGCGGGACAGGTTCGCAGTACTTC. Translated, it gives CATSGTGSQYF.

J is TRBJ2-5 and V is TRBV6-1, with 7 bases aligning to TRBD2. The CDR3 covers 14 residues. V was pared by 5 bases and J by 5 bases, with 8 bases of the junction left unmatched. Germline V gene sequence: CDR1 MNHNS, CDR2 SASEGT. DNA for the CDR3: TGTGCCAGCAGTCGGACTAGTGGGGCGGAGACCCAGTACTTC. It codes for CASSRTSGAETQYF.

The chain carries TRBV5-1 and TRBJ2-3; 9 bases are a match to TRBD2. Germline CDR1 reads SGHRS; CDR2 reads YFSETQ. Trimming took 6 bases from V and 3 from J; bases not matched to a gene: 5. This CDR3 region has 14 residues. CDR3 coding DNA: TGCGCCAGCAATGGCGGGAGGGTGACAGATACGCAGTATTTT. This translates into CASNGGRVTDTQYF.

The rearrangement links TRBV6-6 to TRBJ1-1; 7 bases are a match to TRBD1. The germline CDR1 and CDR2 sequences are MNHNY and SVGAGI (reference sequence). The ends lost 6 bases at V and 4 bases at J; junction bases unmatched: 8. This CDR3 comprises 14 residues. This CDR3 is CASRKLTGRTEAFF. The DNA for the CDR3 is TGTGCCAGCAGAAAACTGACAGGGCGCACTGAAGCTTTCTTT.

The CDR3 sequence: CASSLAAGGTDTQYF. In nucleotides, the CDR3 is TGTGCCAGCAGCTTAGCGGCGGGGGGCACAGATACGCAGTATTTT. The chain combines TRBV7-2 with TRBJ2-3; 7 bases fit TRBD2. CDR1 and CDR2 (germline): SGHTA, FQGNSA. This CDR3 spans 15 amino acids. Losses at the gene ends were 0 bases for V and 1 base for J; bases not matched to a gene: 1.

The chain couples TRBV30 to TRBJ1-4; TRBD1 matches 9 bases. The germline gives CDR1 GTSNPN, CDR2 SVGIG (reference sequence). The CDR3 covers 13 residues. V shed 7 bases and J 10 bases; nucleotides not matched to a gene: 10. The CDR3: CALMDRGAGKLFF. DNA for the CDR3: TGTGCCTTGATGGACAGGGGAGCCGGAAAACTGTTTTTT.

The chain combines TRBV9 with TRBJ2-5; D is ambiguous. Trimming stripped 0 bases from V and 1 base from J, with 7 bases between. This CDR3 is 14 amino acids long. CDR1 and CDR2 from the germline V gene are SGDLS and YYNGEE. DNA of the CDR3: TGTGCCAGCAGCGTAGGGCATGCCCAAGAGACCCAGTACTTC. Protein product: CASSVGHAQETQYF.

The chain links TRBV10-3 to TRBJ1-2, with D perhaps matching TRBD1 (6 bases). V shed 0 bases and J shed 4 bases, with 9 bases lying between them. CDR1 is ENHRY, CDR2 SYGVKD, per germline. This CDR3 is built from 14 residues. The CDR3: CAISESVQGYGYTF. DNA for the CDR3: TGTGCCATCAGTGAGTCGGTACAGGGCTATGGCTACACCTTC.

The V call is TRBV19, the J call TRBJ1-2, with D possibly being TRBD1 (6 bases). The CDR3 consists of 13 residues. Trimming stripped 5 bases from V and 8 bases from J, with 15 bases between. Germline-derived CDR1 and CDR2 are LNHDA and SQIVND (reference sequence). The CDR3 reads CASSPTAGAGYTF. CDR3 DNA: TGTGCCAGTAGTCCCACAGCAGGGGCCGGCTACACCTTC.

This clone occurred a few times. V gene TRBV28 combines with J gene TRBJ1-4, with TRBD1 matching over 9 bases. The CDR3 totals 14 residues. CDR1 is MDHEN, CDR2 SYDVKM, per germline. V shed 6 bases and J 8 bases; nucleotides not matched to a gene: 7. The chain's CDR3 is CASSRTGDGEKLFF. The CDR3 bases are TGTGCCAGCAGCCGGACAGGGGATGGAGAAAAACTGTTTTTT.